This T cell receptor beta chain was retrieved from a study of metastatic and nonmetastatic thyroid tumors (dated by TCRdb to 2020 to 2022). Regarding the study in general: Repertoires were compared across peripheral blood and tumor or nodule tissue samples from malignant and benign thyroid patients.

The protocol used for the library was PCR. TCRdb shows the sequencer as Illumina HiSeq 4000. High-throughput sequencing was used to profile the CDR3 region of the TCR beta-chain in every patient. The authors' analysis ran thus. CDR3 differences across clinicopathological groups were used to build a classifier for discriminating distant-metastatic papillary thyroid cancer patients. Repertoire diversity was assessed with the Shannon index, and tumor-blood repertoire similarity with the Morisita-Horn index. TCRdb trimmed the raw reads at Q25, called clones with MiXCR and kept productive beta chains. These V and J calls derive from TCRdb rather than the authors' analysis. The sample data list 15,000 to 20,000 clones, and approximately 20% of these were observed just once. The ten largest clones capture around a fifth of the sample. Study-wide conclusions, independent of this receptor: In both blood and tumor samples, malignant tumors were reported to have significantly higher TCR beta diversity than benign nodules.

The CDR3 sequence holds 17 residues, the cysteine and phenylalanine included. The retained sequence is limited to the CDR3, 51 bases, with the frame set at the first base. CDR1 and CDR2 are drawn from the germline V gene: SGHAT, FQNNGV. Germline trimming: 6 bases from V, 7 bases from J; junction bases outside gene matches: 15. The table lists this clone with a few counts. Its antigen is currently not known. Base qualities were left out, and no much larger clone turns up one base away. Before undergoing thyroid surgery, none of the patients had been given any kind of treatment. Patient clinical samples collected from about 2012 to 2018 were retrospectively analysed using T-cell receptor beta sequencing.

The receptor's source is a female donor with papillary thyroid cancer or a benign thyroid nodule (not recorded which). Some clones in this sample may be carry-over from other donors' samples. The source material was adjacent normal tissue. The chain is assembled from TRBV11-2 and TRBJ1-6, with 7 bases in between that match TRBD1. At the DNA level, the sequence is TGTGCCAGCAGACCCGACAGGGTTTCACTTAAGAATTCACCCCTCCACTTT. This is translated as CASRPDRVSLKNSPLHF.